The clone carrying this T cell receptor (beta chain) has only one observation. Recruitment covered fewer than 25 US areas and drew participants whose ages spanned roughly 18 to 95 years. The study assigned cohorts using participant-reported clinical history. The data originate from a study of blood T cell repertoires in COVID-19. Study-wide background: T cells, B-cell-depleted T cells, or PBMCs supplied cDNA or gDNA.

The repertoire was sequenced with immunoSEQ multiplex PCR; TCRdb's copy has only in-frame clones and lacks some. The data contain around 200,000 clones, 80% of them singletons. The V and J ends lost 5 bases and 5 bases, in that order; junction bases with no gene match: 8. The length of the CDR3 is 15 residues. Germline V gene sequence: CDR1 MNHEY, CDR2 SVGAGI. The gene calls are TRBV6-5 and TRBJ2-3; 9 bases are shared with TRBD2. The material sequenced was PBMCs or T cells enriched from blood (not recorded which). The sequence came from a woman in her thirties or forties with acute COVID-19. The CDR3 reads CASSQPGLAGDTQYF. CDR3 in DNA: TGTGCCAGCAGTCAACCGGGACTAGCAGGAGATACGCAGTATTTT.